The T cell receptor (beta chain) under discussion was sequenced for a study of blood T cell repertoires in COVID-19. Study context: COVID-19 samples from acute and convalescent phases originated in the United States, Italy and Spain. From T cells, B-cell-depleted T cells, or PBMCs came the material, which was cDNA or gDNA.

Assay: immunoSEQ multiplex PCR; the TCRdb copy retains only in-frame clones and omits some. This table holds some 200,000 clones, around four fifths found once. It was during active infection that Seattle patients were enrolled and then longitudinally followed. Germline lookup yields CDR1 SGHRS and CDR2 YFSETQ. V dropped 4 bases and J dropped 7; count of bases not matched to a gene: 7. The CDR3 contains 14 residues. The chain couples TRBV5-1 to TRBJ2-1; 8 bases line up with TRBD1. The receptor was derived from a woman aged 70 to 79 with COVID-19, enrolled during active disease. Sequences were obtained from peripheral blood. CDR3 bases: TGCGCCAGCAGCAGGGGACAGGCTACTAATGAGCAGTTCTTC. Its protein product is CASSRGQATNEQFF.